The 8 T cell receptor beta chains reported below all come from one sample, sequenced in a study of blood T cell repertoires in COVID-19. Generated by immunoSEQ multiplex PCR, the TCRdb table keeps only in-frame clones and is missing some. The repertoire holds approximately 500,000 clones, with roughly 89% as singletons. Sequences were obtained from peripheral blood. The receptors shown here come from a man between 18 and 29 years old with COVID-19, enrolled during active disease.

A single count supports this clone. The chain uses TRBV6-5 and TRBJ1-5, with D maybe TRBD1 (5 bases). The V end lost 8 bases, the J end lost 3 bases, and 17 bases lay between the germline ends. The germline CDR1 and CDR2 sequences are MNHEY and SVGAGI. The CDR3 spans 15 residues. The CDR3 nucleotides read TGTGCCAGCCTCGAGACAGTCCTTGACAATCAGCCCCAGCATTTT. Translating gives CASLETVLDNQPQHF.

This clone was counted ten times or more. The chain recombines TRBV5-4 with TRBJ2-3; 13 bases are shared with TRBD2. CDR1 and CDR2 (germline): SGHNT, YYREEE (reference sequence). Germline trimming cut 1 base from V and 2 bases from J; bases unmatched to any gene: 4. The CDR3 has 17 amino acids. The DNA for the CDR3 is TGTGCCAGCAGCTTGCGACTAGCGGGGGGCAACACAGATACGCAGTATTTT. This gives the protein CASSLRLAGGNTDTQYF. Drawing the rest from reference TRBV5-4 and TRBJ2-3, the complete variable domain is ETGVTQSPTHLIKTRGQQVTLRCSSQSGHNTVSWYQQALGQGPQFIFQYYREEENGRGNFPPRFSGLQFPNYSSELNVNALELDDSALYLCASSLRLAGGNTDTQYFGPGTRLTVL.

V is TRBV18 and J is TRBJ1-2; TRBD1 agrees at 9 bases. Per germline, CDR1 KGHSH and CDR2 LQKENI. V lost 1 base and J lost 2; bases outside the gene matches: 5. The CDR3 is made up of 16 amino acids. The CDR3 here is CASSPLPDRGNYGYTF. CDR3 DNA: TGTGCCAGCTCACCACTTCCGGACAGGGGAAACTATGGCTACACCTTC.

The rearrangement links TRBV7-9 to TRBJ2-7, with 10 nucleotides matching TRBD1. The V segment lost 4 bases and the J segment 3 bases; nucleotides outside the gene matches: 12. The CDR3 has 17 residues. The germline V gene has CDR1 SEHNR and CDR2 FQNEAQ (reference sequence). The CDR3 DNA is TGTGCCAGCAGCTCTTCCCCCGGGACAGGGGTGGGCTACGAGCAGTACTTC. It codes for CASSSSPGTGVGYEQYF. Using reference TRBV7-9 and TRBJ2-7 for the parts outside the CDR3, the full variable domain is DTGVSQNPRHKITKRGQNVTFRCDPISEHNRLYWYRQTLGQGPEFLTYFQNEAQLEKSRLLSDRFSAERPKGSFSTLEIQRTEQGDSAMYLCASSSSPGTGVGYEQYFGPGTRLTVT.

This clone has more than one count but fewer than ten. The chain is built from TRBV5-4 and TRBJ1-1; the D is unclear. The CDR3 is 15 residues long. Germline CDR1 and CDR2: SGHNT and YYREEE (reference sequence). The V and J ends lost 4 bases and 1 base respectively, with 14 bases between them. DNA for the CDR3: TGTGCCAGCAGCCACCCTGCCAGAAAGAACACTGAAGCTTTCTTT. Residues: CASSHPARKNTEAFF.

The rearrangement joins TRBV2 to TRBJ1-4; the D gene is possibly TRBD1 (6 bases). Germline lookup yields CDR1 SNHLY and CDR2 FYNNEI. Trimming pared 2 bases from V and 0 bases from J, leaving 10 bases between. The CDR3 has 16 residues. CDR3 sequence reads: CASSEQGLTTNEKLFF. In nucleotides, the CDR3 is TGTGCCAGCAGTGAACAGGGGCTCACAACTAATGAAAAACTGTTTTTT. Drawing the rest from reference TRBV2 and TRBJ1-4, the complete variable domain is EPEVTQTPSHQVTQMGQEVILRCVPISNHLYFYWYRQILGQKVEFLVSFYNNEISEKSEIFDDQFSVERPDGSNFTLKIRSTKLEDSAMYFCASSEQGLTTNEKLFFGSGTQLSVL.

The rearrangement joins TRBV2 to TRBJ2-1; D not resolved. Germline V gene lookup returns CDR1 SNHLY and CDR2 FYNNEI. The CDR3 has 12 amino acids. V lost 8 bases to trimming and J lost 2 bases, with 7 bases between them. As DNA, the CDR3 is TGTGCCAGCTCCAGGACCTACAATGAGCAGTTCTTC. It codes for CASSRTYNEQFF.

The rearrangement uses TRBV27 and TRBJ1-1, with 7 bases fitting TRBD1. The length of the CDR3 is 14 residues. Germline trimming cut 6 bases from V and 2 bases from J; bases unmatched to any gene: 6. Germline V gene data show CDR1 as MNHEY and CDR2 as SMNVEV (reference sequence). The CDR3: CASRPNRGNTEAFF. CDR3 coding DNA: TGTGCCAGCAGACCAAACAGGGGAAACACTGAAGCTTTCTTT.